The next 10 T cell receptor beta chains were all read from a single sample in a study of CD8+ T cells in alopecia areata. Extraction and reverse transcription of RNA yielded cDNA as the sequencing template. The table came from immunoSEQ multiplex PCR; TCRdb's copy has only in-frame clones and leaves some out. The sample shows about 180,000 clones, about 51% of them seen only once. The treatment denotes: oral pan-JAK inhibitor, 5-10 mg twice daily. The sample was CD8+ T cells sorted from blood, taken between weeks 51 and 52, from a patient treated with tofacitinib. All receptors come from a human donor with alopecia areata.

The table lists this clone with a count of one. The same CDR3 can be traced to other DNA sequences in this sample. V is TRBV30 and J is TRBJ2-3, with unresolved D. Germline V gene sequence: CDR1 GTSNPN, CDR2 SVGIG (reference sequence). V was shortened by 2 bases and J by 3 bases, with 0 bases between the two germline ends. The CDR3 runs to 10 residues. The CDR3 is CAWSTDTQYF. CDR3 nucleotide sequence: TGTGCCTGGAGTACAGATACGCAGTATTTT.

The genes are TRBV4-1 and TRBJ1-6; D perhaps matches TRBD1 (5 bases). The germline V and J ends were trimmed by 2 bases and 6 bases, with 14 bases remaining between them. Germline loops: CDR1 MGHRA, CDR2 YSYEKL. The CDR3 contains 16 residues. The CDR3 bases are TGCGCCAGCAGCCAAATTCCGCGACAGAGTAATTCACCCCTCCACTTT. Encoded protein: CASSQIPRQSNSPLHF.

This clone was seen only once. The chain couples TRBV29-1 to TRBJ1-4; no reliable D call. This CDR3 comprises 14 residues. Trimming removed 1 base from V and 7 bases from J, with 13 bases in between. CDR1 and CDR2 (germline): SQVTM, ANQGSEA. The CDR3 sequence: CSVEVPSEGEKLFF. For the CDR3, the DNA is TGCAGCGTTGAAGTCCCGTCAGAAGGTGAAAAACTGTTTTTT. Full variable domain (missing parts from reference TRBV29-1 and TRBJ1-4): SAVISQKPSRDICQRGTSLTIQCQVDSQVTMMFWYRQQPGQSLTLIATANQGSEATYESGFVIDKFPISRPNLTFSTLTVSNMSPEDSSIYLCSVEVPSEGEKLFFGSGTQLSVL.

The J gene is TRBJ1-1, the V gene TRBV2; TRBD1 is a possible D gene (5 bases). This CDR3 contains 14 residues. V lost 2 bases and J 7 bases, leaving 14 bases between the germline ends. Germline V CDR1 and CDR2: SNHLY, FYNNEI. The CDR3 DNA follows: TGTGCCAGCAGTGAAAGAGGACAAGCCAATGAAGCTTTCTTT. Translation: CASSERGQANEAFF.

CDR3 sequence: CASTEAGGIYEQYF. The DNA for the CDR3 is TGTGCCAGCACCGAGGCGGGGGGGATCTACGAGCAGTACTTC. The chain is built from TRBV27 and TRBJ2-7; 9 bases map to TRBD2. Looked up from germline, CDR1 is MNHEY and CDR2 is SMNVEV (reference sequence). The V segment lost 7 bases and the J segment 3 bases; nucleotides outside the gene matches: 7. The CDR3 sequence is 14 residues long.

This chain connects TRBV6-1 to TRBJ2-1; TRBD2 agrees at 10 bases. This CDR3 has 15 residues. Germline V gene data show CDR1 as MNHNS and CDR2 as SASEGT. V shed 0 bases, J shed 8 bases, and the junction held 4 bases outside the gene matches. The CDR3 region is CASSEAAGGPDEQFF. The CDR3 nucleotides read TGTGCCAGCAGTGAAGCAGCGGGGGGGCCCGATGAGCAGTTCTTC.

This chain uses TRBV27 with TRBJ1-2; D is unclear. Germline V gene data show CDR1 as MNHEY and CDR2 as SMNVEV (reference sequence). CDR3 length: 16 residues. Trimming removed 2 bases at V and 3 bases at J, with 16 bases between. DNA for the CDR3: TGTGCCAGCAGTTTAAGTTGGGGAGAGAAGGACTATGGCTACACCTTC. It yields the protein CASSLSWGEKDYGYTF.

J is TRBJ2-7 and V is TRBV10-2; a possible D gene is TRBD2 (5 bases). V lost 5 bases and J lost 2, with 10 bases in between. The CDR3 covers 13 residues. CDR1 and CDR2 from the germline V gene are WSHSY and SAAADI. CDR3 sequence (DNA): TGCGCCAGCAGTTCCGGGATGACCTACGAGCAGTACTTC. This sequence encodes CASSSGMTYEQYF.

In regard to this clone: The sample carries other DNA sequences with the same CDR3. The chain carries TRBV20-1 and TRBJ2-5; no clear D gene. Germline lookup yields CDR1 DFQATT and CDR2 SNEGSKA (reference sequence). The CDR3 contains 10 residues. Trimming left V 4 bases short and J 2 bases short, with 2 bases between. CDR3 residues: CSATQETQYF. The CDR3 DNA follows: TGCAGTGCTACGCAAGAGACCCAGTACTTC.

A few counts support this clone. V usage is TRBV27 and J usage is TRBJ1-6; the D gene is possibly TRBD1 (6 bases). The CDR3 contains 14 residues. V gave up 7 bases and J gave up 9 bases, with 16 bases separating them. Germline V gene lookup returns CDR1 MNHEY and CDR2 SMNVEV (reference sequence). The CDR3 protein is CASKFGGAGSPLHF. For the CDR3, the DNA is TGTGCCAGCAAATTCGGGGGCGCCGGTTCACCCCTCCACTTT.